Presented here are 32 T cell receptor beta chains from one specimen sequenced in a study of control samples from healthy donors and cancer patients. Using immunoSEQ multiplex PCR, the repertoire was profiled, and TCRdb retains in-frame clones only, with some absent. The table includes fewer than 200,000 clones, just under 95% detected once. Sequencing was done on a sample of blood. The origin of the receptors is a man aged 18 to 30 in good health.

CDR3 DNA: TGTGCCAGCAGCTCGGACAGGGGGCAAGAGCAGTACTTC. Protein sequence: CASSSDRGQEQYF. The chain carries TRBV13 and TRBJ2-7, with 11 bases fitting TRBD1. The CDR3 totals 13 residues. After removal of 4 bases from V and 7 bases from J, the junction contained 3 bases not matched to a gene. Germline V lookup: CDR1 PRHDT, CDR2 FYEKMQ (reference sequence).

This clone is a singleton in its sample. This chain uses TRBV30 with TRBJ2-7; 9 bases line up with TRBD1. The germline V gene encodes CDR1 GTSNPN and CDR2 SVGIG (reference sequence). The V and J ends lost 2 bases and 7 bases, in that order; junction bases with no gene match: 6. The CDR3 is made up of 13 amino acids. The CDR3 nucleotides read TGTGCCTGGAGTACACAGGGGGCTTGGGAGCAGTACTTC. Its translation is CAWSTQGAWEQYF.

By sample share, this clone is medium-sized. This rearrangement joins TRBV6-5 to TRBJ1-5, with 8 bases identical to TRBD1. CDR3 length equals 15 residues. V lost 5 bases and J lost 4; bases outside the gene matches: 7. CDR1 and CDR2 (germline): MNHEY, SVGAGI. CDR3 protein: CASSPRQGTNQPQHF. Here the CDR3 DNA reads TGTGCCAGCAGTCCCCGACAGGGGACGAATCAGCCCCAGCATTTT.

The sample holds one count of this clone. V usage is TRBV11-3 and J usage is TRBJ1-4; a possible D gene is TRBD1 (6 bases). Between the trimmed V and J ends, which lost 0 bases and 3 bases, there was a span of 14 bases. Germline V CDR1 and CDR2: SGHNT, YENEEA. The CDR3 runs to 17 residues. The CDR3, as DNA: TGTGCCAGCAGCTTAGATCTCGGCGGGGGGCCTAATGAAAAACTGTTTTTT. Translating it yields CASSLDLGGGPNEKLFF.

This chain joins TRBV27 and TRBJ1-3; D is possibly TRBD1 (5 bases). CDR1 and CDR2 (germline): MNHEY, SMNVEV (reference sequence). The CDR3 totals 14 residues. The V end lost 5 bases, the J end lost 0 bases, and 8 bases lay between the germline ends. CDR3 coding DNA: TGTGCCAGCAGTACGACAGACTCTGGAAACACCATATATTTT. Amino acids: CASSTTDSGNTIYF.

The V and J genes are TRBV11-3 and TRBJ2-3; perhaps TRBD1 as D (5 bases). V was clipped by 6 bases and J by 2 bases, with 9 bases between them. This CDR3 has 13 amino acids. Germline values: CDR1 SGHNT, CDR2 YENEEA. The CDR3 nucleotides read TGTGCCAGCAGACAGGAAAACACAGATACGCAGTATTTT. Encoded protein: CASRQENTDTQYF. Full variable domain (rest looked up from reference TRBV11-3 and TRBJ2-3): EAGVVQSPRYKIIEKKQPVAFWCNPISGHNTLYWYLQNLGQGPELLIRYENEEAVDDSQLPKDRFSAERLKGVDSTLKIQPAELGDSAVYLCASRQENTDTQYFGPGTRLTVL.

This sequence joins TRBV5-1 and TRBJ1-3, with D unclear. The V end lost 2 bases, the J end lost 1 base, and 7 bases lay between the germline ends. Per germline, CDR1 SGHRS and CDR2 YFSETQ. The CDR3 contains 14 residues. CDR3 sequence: CASSLDYSGNTIYF. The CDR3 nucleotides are TGCGCCAGCAGCTTAGACTATTCTGGAAACACCATATATTTT.

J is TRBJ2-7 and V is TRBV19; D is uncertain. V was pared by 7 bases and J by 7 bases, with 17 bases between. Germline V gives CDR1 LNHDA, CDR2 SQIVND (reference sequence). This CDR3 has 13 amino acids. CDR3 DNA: TGTGCCAGTAAAAACCCACCTCTAGGGGAGCAGTACTTC. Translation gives CASKNPPLGEQYF.

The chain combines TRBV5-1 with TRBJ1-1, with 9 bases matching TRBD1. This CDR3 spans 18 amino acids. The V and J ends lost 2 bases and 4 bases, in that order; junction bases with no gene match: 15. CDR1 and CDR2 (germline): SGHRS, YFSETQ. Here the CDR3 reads CASSFSVTGGFEGTEAFF. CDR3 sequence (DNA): TGCGCCAGCAGCTTTAGCGTGACAGGGGGATTCGAGGGCACTGAAGCTTTCTTT.

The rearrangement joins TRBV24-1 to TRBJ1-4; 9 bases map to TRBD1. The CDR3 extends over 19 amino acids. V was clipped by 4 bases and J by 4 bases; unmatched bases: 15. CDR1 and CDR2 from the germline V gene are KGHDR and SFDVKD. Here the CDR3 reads CATSDPDRGYVTDNEKLFF. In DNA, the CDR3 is TGTGCCACCAGTGACCCGGACAGGGGATACGTTACAGATAATGAAAAACTGTTTTTT.

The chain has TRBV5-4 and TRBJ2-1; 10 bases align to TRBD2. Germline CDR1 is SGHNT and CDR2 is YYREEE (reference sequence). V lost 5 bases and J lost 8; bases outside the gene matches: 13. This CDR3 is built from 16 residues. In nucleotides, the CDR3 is TGTGCCAGCAGTACCGGGGGTAGCGGGGGGAAAGATGAGCAGTTCTTC. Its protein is CASSTGGSGGKDEQFF.

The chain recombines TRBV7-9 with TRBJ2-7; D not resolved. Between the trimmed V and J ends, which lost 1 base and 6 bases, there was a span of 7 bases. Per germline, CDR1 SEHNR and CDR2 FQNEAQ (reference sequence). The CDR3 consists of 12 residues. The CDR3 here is CASSLEAGEQYF. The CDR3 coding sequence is TGTGCCAGCAGCTTAGAGGCAGGCGAGCAGTACTTC.

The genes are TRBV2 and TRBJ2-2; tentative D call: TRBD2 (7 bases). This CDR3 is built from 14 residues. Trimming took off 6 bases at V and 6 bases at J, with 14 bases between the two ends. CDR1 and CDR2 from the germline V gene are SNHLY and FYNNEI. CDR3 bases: TGTGCCAGCAGGCCGGGGGGCGGTCCCGGGGAGCTGTTTTTT. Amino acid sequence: CASRPGGGPGELFF.

CDR3 loop: CASSSITGFSGNTIYF. CDR3 nucleotide sequence: TGCGCCAGCAGCTCGATCACAGGGTTCTCTGGAAACACCATATATTTT. The chain combines TRBV5-1 with TRBJ1-3; possibly TRBD1 for D (6 bases). Germline assignment: CDR1 SGHRS and CDR2 YFSETQ. V was trimmed by 3 bases and J by 0 bases, leaving 13 bases between them. This CDR3 has 16 amino acids.

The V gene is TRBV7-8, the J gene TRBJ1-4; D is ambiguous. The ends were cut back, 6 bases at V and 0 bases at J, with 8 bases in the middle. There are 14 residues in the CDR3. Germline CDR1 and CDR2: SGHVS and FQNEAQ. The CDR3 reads CASSAGATNEKLFF. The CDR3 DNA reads TGTGCCAGCAGTGCAGGCGCAACTAATGAAAAACTGTTTTTT.

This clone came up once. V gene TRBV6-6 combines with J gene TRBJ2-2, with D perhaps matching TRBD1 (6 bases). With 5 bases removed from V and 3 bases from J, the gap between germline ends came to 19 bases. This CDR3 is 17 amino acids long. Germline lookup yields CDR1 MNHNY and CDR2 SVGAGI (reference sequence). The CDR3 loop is CASSPEGPSGDTGELFF. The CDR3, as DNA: TGTGCCAGCAGTCCGGAAGGACCCTCAGGGGACACCGGGGAGCTGTTTTTT.

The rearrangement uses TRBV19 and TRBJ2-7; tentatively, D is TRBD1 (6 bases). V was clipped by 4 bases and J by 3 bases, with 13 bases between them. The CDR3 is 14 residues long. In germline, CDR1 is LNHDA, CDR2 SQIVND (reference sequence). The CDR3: CASSTQTGLYEQYF. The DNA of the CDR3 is TGTGCCAGTAGTACCCAGACAGGCCTCTACGAGCAGTACTTC. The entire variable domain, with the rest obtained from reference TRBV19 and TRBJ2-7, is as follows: DGGITQSPKYLFRKEGQNVTLSCEQNLNHDAMYWYRQDPGQGLRLIYYSQIVNDFQKGDIAEGYSVSREKKESFPLTVTSAQKNPTAFYLCASSTQTGLYEQYFGPGTRLTVT.

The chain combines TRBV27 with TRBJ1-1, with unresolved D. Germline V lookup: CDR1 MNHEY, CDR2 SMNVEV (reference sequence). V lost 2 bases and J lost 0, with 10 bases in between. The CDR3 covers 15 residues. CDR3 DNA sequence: TGTGCCAGCAGTTTAAGAATCTCTATGAACACTGAAGCTTTCTTT. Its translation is CASSLRISMNTEAFF.

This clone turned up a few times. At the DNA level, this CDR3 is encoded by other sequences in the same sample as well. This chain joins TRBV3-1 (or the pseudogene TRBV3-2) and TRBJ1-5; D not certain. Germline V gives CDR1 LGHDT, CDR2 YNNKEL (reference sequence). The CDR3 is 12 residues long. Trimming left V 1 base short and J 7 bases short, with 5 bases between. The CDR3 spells CASSQGGQPQHF. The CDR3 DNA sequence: TGTGCCAGCAGCCAAGGTGGGCAGCCCCAGCATTTT.

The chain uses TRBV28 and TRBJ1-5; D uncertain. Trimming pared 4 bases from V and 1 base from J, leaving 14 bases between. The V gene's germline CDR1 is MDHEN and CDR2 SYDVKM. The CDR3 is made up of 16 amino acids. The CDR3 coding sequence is TGTGCCAGCAGTTGGTCGCTAGGGAGCAGCAATCAGCCCCAGCATTTT. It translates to CASSWSLGSSNQPQHF.

CDR3 protein: CASSRGGNQPQHF. In nucleotides, the CDR3 is TGTGCCAGCAGTCGAGGGGGAAATCAGCCCCAGCATTTT. This chain links TRBV27 with TRBJ1-5, with a weak D call TRBD1 (6 bases). The V gene lost 5 bases and the J gene lost 4 bases, with 9 bases spanning the gap. Per germline, CDR1 MNHEY and CDR2 SMNVEV (reference sequence). CDR3 length: 13 residues.

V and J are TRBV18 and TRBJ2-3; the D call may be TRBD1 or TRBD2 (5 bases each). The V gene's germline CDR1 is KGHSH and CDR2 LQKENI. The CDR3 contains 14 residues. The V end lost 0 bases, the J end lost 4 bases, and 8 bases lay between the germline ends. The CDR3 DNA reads TGTGCCAGCTCACCACCGGGGCGGGCAGATACGCAGTATTTT. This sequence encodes CASSPPGRADTQYF.

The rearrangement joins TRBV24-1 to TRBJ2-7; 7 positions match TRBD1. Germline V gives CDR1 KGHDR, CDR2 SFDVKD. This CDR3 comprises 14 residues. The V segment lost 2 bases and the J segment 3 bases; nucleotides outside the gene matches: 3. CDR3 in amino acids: CATSDSRDSYEQYF. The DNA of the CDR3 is TGTGCCACCAGTGATTCACGGGACAGCTACGAGCAGTACTTC.

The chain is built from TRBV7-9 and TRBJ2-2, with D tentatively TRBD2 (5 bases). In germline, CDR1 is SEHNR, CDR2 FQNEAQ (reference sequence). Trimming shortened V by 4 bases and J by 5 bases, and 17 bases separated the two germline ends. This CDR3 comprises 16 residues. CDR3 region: CASSSPGSLRTGELFF. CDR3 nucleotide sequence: TGTGCCAGCAGCTCTCCGGGGTCTCTCCGGACCGGGGAGCTGTTTTTT.

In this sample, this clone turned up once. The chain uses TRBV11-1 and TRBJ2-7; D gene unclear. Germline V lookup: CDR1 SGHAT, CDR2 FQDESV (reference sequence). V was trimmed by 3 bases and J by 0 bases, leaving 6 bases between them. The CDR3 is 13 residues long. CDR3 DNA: TGTGCCAGCAGCTTCTCAAGCTCCTACGAGCAGTACTTC. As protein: CASSFSSSYEQYF.

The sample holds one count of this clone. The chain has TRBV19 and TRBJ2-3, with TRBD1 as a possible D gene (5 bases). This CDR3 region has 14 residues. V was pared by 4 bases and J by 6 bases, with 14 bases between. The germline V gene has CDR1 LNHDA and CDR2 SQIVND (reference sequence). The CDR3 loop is CASSKGIWGDTQYF. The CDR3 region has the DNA TGTGCCAGTAGTAAGGGGATTTGGGGTGATACGCAGTATTTT.

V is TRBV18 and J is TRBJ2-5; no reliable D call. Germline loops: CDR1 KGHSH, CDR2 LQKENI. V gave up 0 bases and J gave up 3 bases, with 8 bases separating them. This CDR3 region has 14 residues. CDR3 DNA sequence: TGTGCCAGCTCACCACCGTCGAAAGAAGAGACCCAGTACTTC. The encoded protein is CASSPPSKEETQYF.

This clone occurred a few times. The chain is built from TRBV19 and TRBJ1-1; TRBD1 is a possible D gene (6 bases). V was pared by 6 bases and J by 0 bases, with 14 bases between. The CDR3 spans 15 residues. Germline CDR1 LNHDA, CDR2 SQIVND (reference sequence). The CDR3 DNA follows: TGTGCCAGTAGAAGACAGGACCTCATGAACACTGAAGCTTTCTTT. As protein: CASRRQDLMNTEAFF. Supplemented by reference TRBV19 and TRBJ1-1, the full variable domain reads DGGITQSPKYLFRKEGQNVTLSCEQNLNHDAMYWYRQDPGQGLRLIYYSQIVNDFQKGDIAEGYSVSREKKESFPLTVTSAQKNPTAFYLCASRRQDLMNTEAFFGQGTRLTVV.

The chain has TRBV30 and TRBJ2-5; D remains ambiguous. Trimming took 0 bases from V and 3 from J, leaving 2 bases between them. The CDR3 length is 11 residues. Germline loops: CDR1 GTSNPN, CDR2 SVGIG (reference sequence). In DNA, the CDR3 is TGTGCCTGGAGTGTAAAAGAGACCCAGTACTTC. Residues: CAWSVKETQYF.

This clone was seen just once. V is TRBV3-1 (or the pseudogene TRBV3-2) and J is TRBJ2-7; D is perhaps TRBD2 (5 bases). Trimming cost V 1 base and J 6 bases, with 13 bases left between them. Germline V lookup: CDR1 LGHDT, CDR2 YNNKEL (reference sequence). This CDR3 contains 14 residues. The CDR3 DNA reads TGTGCCAGCAGCCAAGTGATAGAGGGAGCCGAGCAGTACTTC. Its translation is CASSQVIEGAEQYF.

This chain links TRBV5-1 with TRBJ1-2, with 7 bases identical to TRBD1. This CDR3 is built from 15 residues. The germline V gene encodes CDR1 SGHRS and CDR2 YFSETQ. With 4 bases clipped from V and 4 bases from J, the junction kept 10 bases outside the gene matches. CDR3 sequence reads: CASSLIGQASYGYTF. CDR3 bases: TGCGCCAGCAGCCTGATAGGACAGGCCAGCTATGGCTACACCTTC.

The CDR3 sequence is CASSPGPIYEQYF. For the CDR3, the DNA is TGTGCCAGCAGTCCCGGGCCCATCTACGAGCAGTACTTC. V is TRBV12-3 or TRBV12-4 and J is TRBJ2-7; D not certain. Trimming removed 5 bases from V and 3 bases from J, with 11 bases in between. There are 13 residues in the CDR3.